This T cell receptor beta chain was recovered during a study of blood T cells in healthy people across ages. V trimming: 3 bases; J trimming: 7 bases; junction bases outside the gene matches: 4. The CDR3 covers 13 residues. Germline assignment: CDR1 SGHRS and CDR2 YFSETQ. A few counts support this clonotype. Primers used in a second PCR of roughly 7 to 12 cycles were a sample-barcoded 5' primer and a J-beta primer mix. TCRdb used MiXCR to reprocess the 5' RACE reads, holding one entry per CDR3 protein. The data show approximately 2,000,000 distinct CDR3 sequences, about 39% seen once. This sequence joins TRBV5-1 and TRBJ2-1; 7 bases align to TRBD2. Sample: blood. The sequence derives from a human donor in good health. CDR3 nucleotide sequence: TGCGCCAGCAGCTCCTATAGCGGGAATGAGCAGTTCTTC. Encoded protein: CASSSYSGNEQFF.